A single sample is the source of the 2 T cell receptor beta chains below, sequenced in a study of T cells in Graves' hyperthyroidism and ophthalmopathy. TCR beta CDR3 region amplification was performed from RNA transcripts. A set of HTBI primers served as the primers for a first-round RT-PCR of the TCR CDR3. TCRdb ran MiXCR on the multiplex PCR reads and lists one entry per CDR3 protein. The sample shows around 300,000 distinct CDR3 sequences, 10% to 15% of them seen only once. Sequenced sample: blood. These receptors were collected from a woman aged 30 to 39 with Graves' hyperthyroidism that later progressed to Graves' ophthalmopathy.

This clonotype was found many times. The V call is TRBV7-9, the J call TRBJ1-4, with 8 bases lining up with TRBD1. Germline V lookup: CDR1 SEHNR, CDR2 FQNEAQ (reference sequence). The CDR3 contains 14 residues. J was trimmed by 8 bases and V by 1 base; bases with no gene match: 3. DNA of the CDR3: TGTGCCAGCAGCTTAGGAGGGACAGGAGAAAAACTGTTTTTT. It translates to CASSLGGTGEKLFF.

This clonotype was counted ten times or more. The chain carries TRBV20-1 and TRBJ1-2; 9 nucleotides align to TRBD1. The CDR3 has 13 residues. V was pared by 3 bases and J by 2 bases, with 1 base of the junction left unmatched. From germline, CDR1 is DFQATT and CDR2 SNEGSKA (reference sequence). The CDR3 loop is CSARGTGNYGYTF. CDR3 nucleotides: TGCAGTGCTAGGGGGACAGGGAACTATGGCTACACCTTC.